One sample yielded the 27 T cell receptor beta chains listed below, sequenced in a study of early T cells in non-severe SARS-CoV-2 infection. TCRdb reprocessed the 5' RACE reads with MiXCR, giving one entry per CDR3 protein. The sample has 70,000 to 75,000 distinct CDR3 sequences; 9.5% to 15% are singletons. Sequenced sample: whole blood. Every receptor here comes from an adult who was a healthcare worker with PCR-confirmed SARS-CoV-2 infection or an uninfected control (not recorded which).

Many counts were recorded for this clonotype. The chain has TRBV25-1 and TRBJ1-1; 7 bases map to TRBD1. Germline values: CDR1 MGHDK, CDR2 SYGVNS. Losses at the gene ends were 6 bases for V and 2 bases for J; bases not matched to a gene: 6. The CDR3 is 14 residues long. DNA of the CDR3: TGTGCCAGCAGCCCAGGGGGGGGTAACACTGAAGCTTTCTTT. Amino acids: CASSPGGGNTEAFF.

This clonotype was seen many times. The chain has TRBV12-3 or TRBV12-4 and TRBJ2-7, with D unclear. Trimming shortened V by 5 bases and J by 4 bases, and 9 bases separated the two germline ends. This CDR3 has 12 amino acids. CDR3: CASSDGQYEQYF. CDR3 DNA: TGTGCCAGCAGTGATGGCCAGTACGAGCAGTACTTC.

As DNA, the CDR3 is TGTGCCAGCAGTCCCCAGCCAGGGGGCAGCGGCTACGAGCAGTACTTC. Its translation is CASSPQPGGSGYEQYF. The rearrangement links TRBV12-3 or TRBV12-4 to TRBJ2-7; TRBD1 matches 8 bases. After removal of 5 bases from V and 3 bases from J, the junction contained 12 bases not matched to a gene. The CDR3 has 16 amino acids.

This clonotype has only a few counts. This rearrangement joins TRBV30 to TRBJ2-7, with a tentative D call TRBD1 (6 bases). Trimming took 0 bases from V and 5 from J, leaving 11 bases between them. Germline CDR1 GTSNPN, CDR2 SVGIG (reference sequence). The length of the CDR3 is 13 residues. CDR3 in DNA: TGTGCCTGGAGTGTACAGGGTCTCAACGAGCAGTACTTC. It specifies CAWSVQGLNEQYF.

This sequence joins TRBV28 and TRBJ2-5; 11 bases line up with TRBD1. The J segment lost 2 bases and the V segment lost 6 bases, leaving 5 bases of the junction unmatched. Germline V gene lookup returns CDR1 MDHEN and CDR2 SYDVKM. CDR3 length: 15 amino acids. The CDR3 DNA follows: TGTGCCAGCAGGCGCCGGGACAGGGGGCAAGAGACCCAGTACTTC. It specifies CASRRRDRGQETQYF. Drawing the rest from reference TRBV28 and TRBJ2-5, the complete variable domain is DVKVTQSSRYLVKRTGEKVFLECVQDMDHENMFWYRQDPGLGLRLIYFSYDVKMKEKGDIPEGYSVSREKKERFSLILESASTNQTSMYLCASRRRDRGQETQYFGPGTRLLVL.

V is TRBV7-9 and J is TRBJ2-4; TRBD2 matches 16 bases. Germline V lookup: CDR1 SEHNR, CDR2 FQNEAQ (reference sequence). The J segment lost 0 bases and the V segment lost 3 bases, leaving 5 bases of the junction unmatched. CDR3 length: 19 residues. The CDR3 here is CASSLGLAGGLRAKNIQYF. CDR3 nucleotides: TGTGCCAGCAGCTTGGGACTAGCGGGAGGGCTTCGAGCCAAAAACATTCAGTACTTC.

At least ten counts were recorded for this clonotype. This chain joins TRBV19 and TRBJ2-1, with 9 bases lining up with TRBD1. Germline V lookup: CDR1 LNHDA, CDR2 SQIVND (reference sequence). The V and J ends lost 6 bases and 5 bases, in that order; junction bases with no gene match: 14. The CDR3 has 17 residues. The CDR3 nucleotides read TGTGCCAGTAGCCGCACCGGACAGGGGACTTACAACAATGAGCAGTTCTTC. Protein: CASSRTGQGTYNNEQFF.

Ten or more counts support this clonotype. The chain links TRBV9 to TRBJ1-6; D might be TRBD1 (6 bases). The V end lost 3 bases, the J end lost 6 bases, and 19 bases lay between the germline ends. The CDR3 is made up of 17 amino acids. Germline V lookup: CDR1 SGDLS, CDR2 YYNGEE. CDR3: CASSGGPGGTSNSPLHF. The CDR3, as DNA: TGTGCCAGCAGCGGAGGACCTGGCGGGACATCTAATTCACCCCTCCACTTT.

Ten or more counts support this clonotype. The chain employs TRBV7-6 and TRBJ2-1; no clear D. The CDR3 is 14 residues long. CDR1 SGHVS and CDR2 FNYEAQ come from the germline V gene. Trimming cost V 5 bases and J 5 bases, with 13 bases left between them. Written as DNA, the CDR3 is TGTGCCAGCAGCAAGGGATCAATACACAATGAGCAGTTCTTC. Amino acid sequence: CASSKGSIHNEQFF.

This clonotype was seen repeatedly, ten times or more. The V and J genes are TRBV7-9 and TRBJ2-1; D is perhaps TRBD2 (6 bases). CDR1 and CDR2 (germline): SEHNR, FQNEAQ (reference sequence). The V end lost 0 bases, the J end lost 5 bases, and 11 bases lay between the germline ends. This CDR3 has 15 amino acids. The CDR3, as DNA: TGTGCCAGCAGCTTAGCTTTAGGAGGGGACAATGAGCAGTTCTTC. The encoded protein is CASSLALGGDNEQFF.

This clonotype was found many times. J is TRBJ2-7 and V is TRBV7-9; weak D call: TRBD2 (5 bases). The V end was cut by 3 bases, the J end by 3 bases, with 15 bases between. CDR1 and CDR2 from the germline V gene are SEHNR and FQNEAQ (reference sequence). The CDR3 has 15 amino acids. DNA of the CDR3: TGTGCCAGCAGCTTTAGCGCCGCCTCTAACTACGAGCAGTACTTC. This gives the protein CASSFSAASNYEQYF.

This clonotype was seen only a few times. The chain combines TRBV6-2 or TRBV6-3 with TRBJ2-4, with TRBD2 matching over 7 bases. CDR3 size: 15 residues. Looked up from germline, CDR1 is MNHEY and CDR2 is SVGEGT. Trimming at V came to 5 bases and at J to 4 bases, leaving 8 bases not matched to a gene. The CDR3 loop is CASSKEGGEKNIQYF. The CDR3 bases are TGTGCCAGCAGTAAGGAGGGAGGGGAAAAAAACATTCAGTACTTC.

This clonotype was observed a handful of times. The CDR3 DNA reads as TGTGCCAGCAAACTTAGCGGGAGCTCCTACGAGCAGTACTTC. Amino acids: CASKLSGSSYEQYF. The chain recombines TRBV2 with TRBJ2-7; 9 bases fit TRBD2. Germline CDR1 reads SNHLY; CDR2 reads FYNNEI. CDR3 length equals 14 residues. Losses at the gene ends were 7 bases for V and 0 bases for J; bases not matched to a gene: 4.

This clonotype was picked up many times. CDR3 sequence (DNA): TGTGCCAGCAAAATTCGACAGGACACTGAAGCTTTCTTT. As protein: CASKIRQDTEAFF. The gene calls are TRBV2 and TRBJ1-1, with a possible D match to TRBD1 (6 bases). The CDR3 consists of 13 residues. Germline V gene sequence: CDR1 SNHLY, CDR2 FYNNEI. The germline V and J ends were trimmed by 7 bases and 3 bases, with 12 bases remaining between them. Complete variable domain (other parts from reference TRBV2 and TRBJ1-1): EPEVTQTPSHQVTQMGQEVILRCVPISNHLYFYWYRQILGQKVEFLVSFYNNEISEKSEIFDDQFSVERPDGSNFTLKIRSTKLEDSAMYFCASKIRQDTEAFFGQGTRLTVV.

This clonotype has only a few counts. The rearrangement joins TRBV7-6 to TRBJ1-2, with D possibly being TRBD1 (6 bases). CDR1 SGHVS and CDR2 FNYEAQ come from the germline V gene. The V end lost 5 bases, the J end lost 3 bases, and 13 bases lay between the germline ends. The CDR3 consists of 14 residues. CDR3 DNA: TGTGCCAGCAGCCCAGGGGAGGGCGACTATGGCTACACCTTC. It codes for CASSPGEGDYGYTF.

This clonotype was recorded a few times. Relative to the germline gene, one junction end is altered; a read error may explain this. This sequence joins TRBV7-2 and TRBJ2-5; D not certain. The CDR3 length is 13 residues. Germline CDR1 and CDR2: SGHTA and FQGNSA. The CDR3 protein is CASSQTPGLSPHF. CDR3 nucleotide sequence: TGTGCCAGCAGCCAAACGCCCGGTTTATCTCCCCACTTC.

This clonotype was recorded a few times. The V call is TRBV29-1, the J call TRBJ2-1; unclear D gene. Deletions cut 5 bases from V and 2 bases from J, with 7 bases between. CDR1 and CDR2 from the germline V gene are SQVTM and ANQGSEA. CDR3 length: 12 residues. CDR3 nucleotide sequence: TGCAGCGTTATAGCAGCCTACAATGAGCAGTTCTTC. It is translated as CSVIAAYNEQFF.

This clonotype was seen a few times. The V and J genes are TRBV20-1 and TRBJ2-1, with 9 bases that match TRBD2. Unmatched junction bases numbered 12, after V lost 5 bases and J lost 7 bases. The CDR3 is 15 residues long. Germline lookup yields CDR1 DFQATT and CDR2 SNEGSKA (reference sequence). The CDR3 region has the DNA TGCAGTGCTCTTACTGGTAGCGGGAGAATGAATGAGCAGTTCTTC. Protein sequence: CSALTGSGRMNEQFF.

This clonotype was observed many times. Here the CDR3 DNA reads TGTGCCAGCAGCCAAGATGCGGGAGATACGCAGTATTTT. This codes for CASSQDAGDTQYF. This chain connects TRBV3-1 to TRBJ2-3, with D possibly TRBD2 on 5 matching bases. This CDR3 has 13 amino acids. V gave up 0 bases and J gave up 5 bases, with 6 bases separating them. CDR1 and CDR2 (germline): LGHDT, YNNKEL (reference sequence).

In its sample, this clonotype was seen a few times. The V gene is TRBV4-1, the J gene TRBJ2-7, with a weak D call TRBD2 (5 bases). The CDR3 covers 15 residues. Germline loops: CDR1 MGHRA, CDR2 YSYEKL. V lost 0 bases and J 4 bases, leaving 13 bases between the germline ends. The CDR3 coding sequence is TGCGCCAGCAGCCAAGATAACGGGGTTTTGTACGAGCAGTACTTC. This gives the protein CASSQDNGVLYEQYF.

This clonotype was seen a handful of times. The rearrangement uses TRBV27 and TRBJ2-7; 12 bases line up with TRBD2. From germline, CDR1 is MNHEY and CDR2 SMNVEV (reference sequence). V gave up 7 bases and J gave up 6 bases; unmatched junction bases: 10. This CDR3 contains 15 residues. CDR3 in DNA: TGTGCCAGCAAGGGGCTAGCGGGAGGGCCGCGCGAGCAGTACTTC. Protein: CASKGLAGGPREQYF.

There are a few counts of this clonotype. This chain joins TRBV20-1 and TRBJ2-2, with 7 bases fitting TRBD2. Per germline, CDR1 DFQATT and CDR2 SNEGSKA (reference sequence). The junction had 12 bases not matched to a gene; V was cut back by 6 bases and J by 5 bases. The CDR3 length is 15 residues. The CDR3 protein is CSALNPGEGTGELFF. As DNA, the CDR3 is TGCAGTGCCCTAAACCCGGGGGAGGGGACCGGGGAGCTGTTTTTT.

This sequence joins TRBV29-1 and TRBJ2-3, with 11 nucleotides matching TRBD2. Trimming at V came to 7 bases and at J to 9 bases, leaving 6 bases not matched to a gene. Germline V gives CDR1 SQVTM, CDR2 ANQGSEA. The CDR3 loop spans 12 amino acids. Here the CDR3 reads CSANSGRETQYF. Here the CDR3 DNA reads TGCAGCGCAAATAGCGGGAGGGAGACGCAGTATTTT.

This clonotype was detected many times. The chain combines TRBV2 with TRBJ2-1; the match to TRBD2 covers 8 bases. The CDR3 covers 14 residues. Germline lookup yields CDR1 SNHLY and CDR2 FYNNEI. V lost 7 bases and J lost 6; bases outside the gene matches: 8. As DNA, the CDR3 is TGTGCCAGCAAAGAACTAGCGGACTTCAATGAGCAGTTCTTC. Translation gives CASKELADFNEQFF.

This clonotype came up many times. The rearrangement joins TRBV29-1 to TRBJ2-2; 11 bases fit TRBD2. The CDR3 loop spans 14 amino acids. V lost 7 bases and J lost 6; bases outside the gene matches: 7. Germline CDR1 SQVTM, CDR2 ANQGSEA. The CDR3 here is CSASLAGGAGELFF. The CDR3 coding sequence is TGCAGCGCATCCCTAGCGGGAGGAGCCGGGGAGCTGTTTTTT.

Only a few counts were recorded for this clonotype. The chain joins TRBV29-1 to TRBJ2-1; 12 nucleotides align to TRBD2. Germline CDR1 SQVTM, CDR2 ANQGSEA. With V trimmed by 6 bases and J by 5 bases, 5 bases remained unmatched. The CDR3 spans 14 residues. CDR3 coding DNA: TGCAGCGTCGTGGGACTAGCGGGCAACAATGAGCAGTTCTTC. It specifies CSVVGLAGNNEQFF.

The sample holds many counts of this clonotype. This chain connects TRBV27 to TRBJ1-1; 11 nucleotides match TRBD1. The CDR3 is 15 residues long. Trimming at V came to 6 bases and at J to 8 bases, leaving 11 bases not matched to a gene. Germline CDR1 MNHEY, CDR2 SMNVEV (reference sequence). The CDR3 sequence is CASRWTGGDRLEAFF. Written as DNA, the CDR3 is TGTGCCAGCAGATGGACAGGGGGCGATCGTCTGGAAGCTTTCTTT.